This passage covers 8 T cell receptor beta chains from one sample sequenced in a study of blood T cell repertoires in COVID-19. TCRdb's copy holds only in-frame clones and misses some; the assay was immunoSEQ multiplex PCR. The sample has some 80,000 clones, 60% to 85% seen once. Specimen: peripheral blood. The receptors were gathered from a human donor in a cohort sampled during active COVID-19.

The V and J genes are TRBV29-1 and TRBJ2-5, with 12 bases aligning to TRBD2. Trimming cost V 4 bases and J 2 bases; bases outside gene matches: 5. The CDR3 totals 15 residues. Per the germline V gene, CDR1 is SQVTM and CDR2 is ANQGSEA. CDR3 nucleotides: TGCAGCGTTGGTCGGACTAGCGGGGATCAAGAGACCCAGTACTTC. This encodes CSVGRTSGDQETQYF.

V gene TRBV2 combines with J gene TRBJ1-5, with 9 bases lining up with TRBD1. Germline CDR1 is SNHLY and CDR2 is FYNNEI. Losses at the gene ends were 9 bases for V and 1 base for J; bases not matched to a gene: 4. The CDR3 length is 14 residues. The chain's CDR3 is CASRGTGSNQPQHF. The CDR3 coding sequence is TGTGCCAGTCGGGGGACAGGGAGCAATCAGCCCCAGCATTTT.

The rearrangement joins TRBV3-1 (or the pseudogene TRBV3-2) to TRBJ2-5, with 9 bases lining up with TRBD1. The CDR3 totals 16 residues. The junction had 12 bases not matched to a gene; V was cut back by 4 bases and J by 6 bases. Germline loops: CDR1 LGHDT, CDR2 YNNKEL (reference sequence). CDR3 nucleotide sequence: TGTGCCAGCAGCCGGAATGGACAGGGGAATGAAAAGACCCAGTACTTC. Protein product: CASSRNGQGNEKTQYF.

This chain connects TRBV19 to TRBJ2-7; no clear D gene. The ends were cut back, 0 bases at V and 1 base at J, with 10 bases in the middle. This CDR3 is 15 amino acids long. CDR1 is LNHDA and CDR2 is SQIVND in the germline V gene (reference sequence). DNA of the CDR3: TGTGCCAGTAGTATAGAAACGGGTAGATCCTACGAGCAGTACTTC. Translated, it gives CASSIETGRSYEQYF.

The chain joins TRBV7-8 to TRBJ2-3, with unresolved D. Trimming shortened V by 2 bases and J by 2 bases, and 5 bases separated the two germline ends. From germline, CDR1 is SGHVS and CDR2 FQNEAQ. The CDR3 totals 13 residues. CDR3 protein: CASSLSPTDTQYF. The CDR3 DNA is TGTGCCAGCAGCTTAAGCCCCACAGATACGCAGTATTTT. The whole variable domain, remainder taken from reference TRBV7-8 and TRBJ2-3, is GAGVSQSPRYKVAKRGQDVALRCDPISGHVSLFWYQQALGQGPEFLTYFQNEAQLDKSGLPSDRFFAERPEGSVSTLKIQRTQQEDSAVYLCASSLSPTDTQYFGPGTRLTVL.

J is TRBJ2-3 and V is TRBV5-4; a weak D match, TRBD1 (5 bases). V lost 1 base to trimming and J lost 3 bases, with 6 bases between them. The CDR3 has 13 residues. Germline CDR1 is SGHNT and CDR2 is YYREEE (reference sequence). The CDR3 sequence is CASSLKGTDTQYF. The CDR3 DNA follows: TGTGCCAGCAGCTTGAAGGGGACAGATACGCAGTATTTT. The whole variable domain, filled in from reference TRBV5-4 and TRBJ2-3, reads ETGVTQSPTHLIKTRGQQVTLRCSSQSGHNTVSWYQQALGQGPQFIFQYYREEENGRGNFPPRFSGLQFPNYSSELNVNALELDDSALYLCASSLKGTDTQYFGPGTRLTVL.

The genes are TRBV18 and TRBJ2-7, with D tentatively TRBD2 (6 bases). Germline V gives CDR1 KGHSH, CDR2 LQKENI. This CDR3 contains 14 residues. Trimming cost V 0 bases and J 4 bases, with 10 bases left between them. The CDR3 sequence: CASSPPEGRYEQYF. The CDR3, as DNA: TGTGCCAGCTCACCACCGGAGGGGCGATACGAGCAGTACTTC.

V usage is TRBV6-5 and J usage is TRBJ1-4; TRBD1 matches 11 bases. In germline, CDR1 is MNHEY, CDR2 SVGAGI. This CDR3 spans 14 amino acids. V lost 6 bases, J lost 7 bases, and 4 bases stayed unmatched. The CDR3 bases are TGTGCCAGCAGGGACAGGGGGCGGGGTGAAAAACTGTTTTTT. It specifies CASRDRGRGEKLFF.